The T cell receptor beta chain under discussion was sequenced for a study of shared clonotypes between healthy human individuals. Profiled with immunoSEQ multiplex PCR; TCRdb holds only in-frame clones, not every one. The table has fewer than 850,000 clones, about 78% seen once. Sequences were obtained from memory CD4+ T cells sorted from blood. Documented subset: CD45RA-negative fraction. This clonotype was sampled from a woman under 40 in good health.

The CDR3 region is CASSQSVQETQYF. The CDR3 coding sequence is TGTGCCAGCAGCCAATCGGTACAAGAGACCCAGTACTTC. The chain uses TRBV16 and TRBJ2-5, with D unclear. CDR3 length equals 13 residues. V lost 0 bases to trimming and J lost 2 bases, with 4 bases between them. Germline assignment: CDR1 KGHSY and CDR2 FQNENV.